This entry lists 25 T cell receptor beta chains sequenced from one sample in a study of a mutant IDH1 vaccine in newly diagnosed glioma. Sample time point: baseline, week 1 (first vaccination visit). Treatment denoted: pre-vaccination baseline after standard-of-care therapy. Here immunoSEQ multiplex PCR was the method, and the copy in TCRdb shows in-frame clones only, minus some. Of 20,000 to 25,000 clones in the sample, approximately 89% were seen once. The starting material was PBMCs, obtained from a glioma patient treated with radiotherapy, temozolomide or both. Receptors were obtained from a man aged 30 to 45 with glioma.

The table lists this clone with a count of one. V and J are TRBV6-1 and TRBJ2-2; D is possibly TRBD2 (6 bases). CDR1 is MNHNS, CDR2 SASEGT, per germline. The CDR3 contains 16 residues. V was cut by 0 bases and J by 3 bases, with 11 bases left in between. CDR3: CASSEAGGDYTGELFF. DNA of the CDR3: TGTGCCAGCAGTGAAGCCGGAGGGGACTACACCGGGGAGCTGTTTTTT.

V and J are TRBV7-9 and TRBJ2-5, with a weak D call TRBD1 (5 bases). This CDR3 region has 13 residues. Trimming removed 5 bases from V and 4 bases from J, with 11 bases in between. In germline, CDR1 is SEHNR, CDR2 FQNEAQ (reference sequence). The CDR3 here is CASSPTVPETQYF. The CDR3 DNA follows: TGTGCCAGCAGCCCGACAGTCCCAGAGACCCAGTACTTC.

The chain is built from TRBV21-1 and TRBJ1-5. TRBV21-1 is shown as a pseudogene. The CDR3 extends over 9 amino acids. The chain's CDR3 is CASSPPQHF. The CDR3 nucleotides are TGTGCCAGCAGCCCCCCCCAGCATTTT.

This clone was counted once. The CDR3 spells CASSFQGEGTEAFF. The CDR3 DNA follows: TGCGCCAGCAGCTTTCAGGGTGAGGGCACTGAAGCTTTCTTT. This chain connects TRBV5-1 to TRBJ1-1, with D possibly being TRBD1 (5 bases). CDR3 length: 14 amino acids. From germline, CDR1 is SGHRS and CDR2 YFSETQ. Trimming left V 2 bases short and J 4 bases short, with 12 bases between.

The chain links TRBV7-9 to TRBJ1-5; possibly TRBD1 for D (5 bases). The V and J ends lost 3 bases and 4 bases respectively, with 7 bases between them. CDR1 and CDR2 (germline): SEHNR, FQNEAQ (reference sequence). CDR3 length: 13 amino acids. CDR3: CASSFQGNQPQHF. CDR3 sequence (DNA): TGTGCCAGCAGCTTCCAGGGAAATCAGCCCCAGCATTTT.

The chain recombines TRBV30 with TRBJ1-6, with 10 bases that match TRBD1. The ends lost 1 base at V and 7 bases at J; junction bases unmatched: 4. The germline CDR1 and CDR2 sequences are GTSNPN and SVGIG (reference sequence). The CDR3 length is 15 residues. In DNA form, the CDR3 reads TGTGCCTGGAGTGCTAGGACAGGGGGAAATTCACCCCTCCACTTT. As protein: CAWSARTGGNSPLHF.

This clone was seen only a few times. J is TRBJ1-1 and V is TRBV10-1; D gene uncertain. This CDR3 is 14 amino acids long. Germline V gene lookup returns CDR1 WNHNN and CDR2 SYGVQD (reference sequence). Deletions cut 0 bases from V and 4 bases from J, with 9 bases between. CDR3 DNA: TGCGCCAGCAGTGAGTCGTGGGGTCCCACTGAAGCTTTCTTT. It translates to CASSESWGPTEAFF.

The CDR3 spells CASSREGRAGTDTQYF. CDR3 in DNA: TGTGCCAGCAGCAGAGAGGGGAGAGCAGGTACAGATACGCAGTATTTT. This chain joins TRBV7-6 and TRBJ2-3, with D tentatively TRBD1 or TRBD2 (5 bases each). Germline V lookup: CDR1 SGHVS, CDR2 FNYEAQ. This CDR3 is 16 amino acids long. V lost 5 bases to trimming and J lost 3 bases, with 18 bases between them.

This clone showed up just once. The CDR3 DNA reads as TGCAGCGTTGATCCTGGTGGCTACACCTTC. Translation: CSVDPGGYTF. The rearrangement joins TRBV29-1 to TRBJ1-2; D ambiguous. Germline V gene sequence: CDR1 SQVTM, CDR2 ANQGSEA. V was clipped by 3 bases and J by 7 bases, with 6 bases between them. The CDR3 length is 10 residues.

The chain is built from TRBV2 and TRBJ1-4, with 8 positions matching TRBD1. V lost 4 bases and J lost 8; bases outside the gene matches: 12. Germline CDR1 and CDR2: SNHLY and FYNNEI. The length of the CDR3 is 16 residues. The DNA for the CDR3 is TGTGCCAGCAGTGGATGGACAGGGTATTTTAGGGAAAAACTGTTTTTT. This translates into CASSGWTGYFREKLFF.

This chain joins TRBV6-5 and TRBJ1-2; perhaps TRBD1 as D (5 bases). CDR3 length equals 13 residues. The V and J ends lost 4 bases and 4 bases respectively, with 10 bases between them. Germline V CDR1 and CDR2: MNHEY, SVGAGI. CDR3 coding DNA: TGTGCCAGCAGTTGGGGACGGCCCTATGGCTACACCTTC. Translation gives CASSWGRPYGYTF.

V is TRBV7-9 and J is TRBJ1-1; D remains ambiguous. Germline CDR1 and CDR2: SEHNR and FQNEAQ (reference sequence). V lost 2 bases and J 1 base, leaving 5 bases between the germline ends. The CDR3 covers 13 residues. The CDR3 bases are TGTGCCAGCAGCTTAAACGGGAACACTGAAGCTTTCTTT. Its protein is CASSLNGNTEAFF.

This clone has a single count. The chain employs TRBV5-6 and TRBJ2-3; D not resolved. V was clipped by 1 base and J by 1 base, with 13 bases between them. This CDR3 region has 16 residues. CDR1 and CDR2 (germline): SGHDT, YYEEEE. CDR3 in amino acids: CASSLNGISGTDTQYF. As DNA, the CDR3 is TGTGCCAGCAGCTTGAACGGAATTTCGGGCACAGATACGCAGTATTTT. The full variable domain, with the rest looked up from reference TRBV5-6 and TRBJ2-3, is DAGVTQSPTHLIKTRGQQVTLRCSPKSGHDTVSWYQQALGQGPQFIFQYYEEEERQRGNFPDRFSGHQFPNYSSELNVNALLLGDSALYLCASSLNGISGTDTQYFGPGTRLTVL.

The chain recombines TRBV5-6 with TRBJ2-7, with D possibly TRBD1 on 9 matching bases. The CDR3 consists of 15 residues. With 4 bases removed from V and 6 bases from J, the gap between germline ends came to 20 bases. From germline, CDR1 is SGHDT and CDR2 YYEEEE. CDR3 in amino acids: CASSRGGQGRFEQYF. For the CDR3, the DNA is TGTGCCAGCAGCCGGGGGGGACAGGGACGTTTCGAGCAGTACTTC.

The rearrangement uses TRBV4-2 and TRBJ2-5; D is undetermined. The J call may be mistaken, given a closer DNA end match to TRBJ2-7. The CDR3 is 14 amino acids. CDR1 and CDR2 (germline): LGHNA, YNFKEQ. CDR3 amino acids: CASSRRTPPYEQYF. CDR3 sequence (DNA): TGTGCCAGCAGCCGTCGGACCCCCCCCTACGAGCAGTACTTC.

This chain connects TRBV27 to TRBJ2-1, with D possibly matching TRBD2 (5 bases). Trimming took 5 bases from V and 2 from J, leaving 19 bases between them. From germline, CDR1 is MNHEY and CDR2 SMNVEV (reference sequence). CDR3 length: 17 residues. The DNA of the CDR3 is TGTGCCAGCAGTGCGGACGGGGTAAGTTTTACCTACAATGAGCAGTTCTTC. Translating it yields CASSADGVSFTYNEQFF.

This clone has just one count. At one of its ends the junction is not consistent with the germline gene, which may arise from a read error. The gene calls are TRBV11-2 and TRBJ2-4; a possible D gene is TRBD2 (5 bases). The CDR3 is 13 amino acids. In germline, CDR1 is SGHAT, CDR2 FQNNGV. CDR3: CASSLGPGDIQYF. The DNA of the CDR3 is TGTGCCAGCAGTTTAGGGCCCGGGGACATTCAGTACTTC.

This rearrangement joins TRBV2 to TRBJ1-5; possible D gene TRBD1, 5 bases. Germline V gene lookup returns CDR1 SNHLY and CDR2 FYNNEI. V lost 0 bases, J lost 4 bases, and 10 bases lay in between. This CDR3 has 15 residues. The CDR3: CASSEAQTENQPQHF. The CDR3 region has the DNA TGTGCCAGCAGTGAAGCGCAGACAGAGAATCAGCCCCAGCATTTT.

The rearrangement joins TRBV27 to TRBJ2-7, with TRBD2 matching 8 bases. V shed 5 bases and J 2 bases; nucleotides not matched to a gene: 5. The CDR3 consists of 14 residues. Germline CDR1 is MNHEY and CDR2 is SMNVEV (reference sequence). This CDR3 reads CASSRPGLAYEQYF. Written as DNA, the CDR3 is TGTGCCAGCAGTCGACCGGGACTAGCCTACGAGCAGTACTTC.

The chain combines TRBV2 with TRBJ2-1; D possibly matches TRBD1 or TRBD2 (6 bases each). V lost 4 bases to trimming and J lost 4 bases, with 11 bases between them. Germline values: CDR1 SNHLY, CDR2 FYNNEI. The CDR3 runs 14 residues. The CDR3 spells CASSVPGAYNEQFF. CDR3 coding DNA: TGTGCCAGCAGTGTACCGGGGGCTTACAATGAGCAGTTCTTC.

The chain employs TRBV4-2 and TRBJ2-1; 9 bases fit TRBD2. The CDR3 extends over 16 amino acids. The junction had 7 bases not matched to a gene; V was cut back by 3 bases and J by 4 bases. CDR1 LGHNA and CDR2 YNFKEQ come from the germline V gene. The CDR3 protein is CASSQASGISYNEQFF. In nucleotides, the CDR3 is TGTGCCAGCAGCCAGGCTAGCGGGATCAGTTACAATGAGCAGTTCTTC.

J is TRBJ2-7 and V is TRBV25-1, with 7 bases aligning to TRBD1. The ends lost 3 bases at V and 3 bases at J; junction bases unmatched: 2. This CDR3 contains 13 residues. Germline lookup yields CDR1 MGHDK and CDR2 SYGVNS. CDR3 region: CASSEAGGYEQYF. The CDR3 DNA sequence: TGTGCCAGCAGTGAGGCAGGGGGCTACGAGCAGTACTTC.

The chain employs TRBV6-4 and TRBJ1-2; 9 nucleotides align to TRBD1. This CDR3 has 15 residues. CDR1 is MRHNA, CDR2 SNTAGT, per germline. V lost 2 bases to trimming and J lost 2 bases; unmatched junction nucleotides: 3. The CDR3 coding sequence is TGTGCCAGCAGTGACCCGGGACAGGGCAACTATGGCTACACCTTC. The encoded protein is CASSDPGQGNYGYTF.

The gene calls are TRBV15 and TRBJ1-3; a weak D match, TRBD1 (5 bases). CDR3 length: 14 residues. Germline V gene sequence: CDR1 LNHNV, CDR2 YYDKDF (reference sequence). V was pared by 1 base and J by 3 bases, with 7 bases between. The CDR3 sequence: CATSRVRGGNTIYF. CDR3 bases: TGTGCCACCAGCAGAGTGAGGGGTGGAAACACCATATATTTT.

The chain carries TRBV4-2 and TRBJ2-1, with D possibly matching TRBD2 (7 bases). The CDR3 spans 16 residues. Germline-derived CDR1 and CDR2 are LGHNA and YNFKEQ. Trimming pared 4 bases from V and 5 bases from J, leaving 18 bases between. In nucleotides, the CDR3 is TGTGCCAGCAGCCGGGGGGGCCTAGCGATTAACAATGAGCAGTTCTTC. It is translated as CASSRGGLAINNEQFF.